Presented here are 8 T cell receptor beta chains from one specimen sequenced in a study of T cell responses to AZD1222 COVID-19 vaccine. Measured with immunoSEQ multiplex PCR; TCRdb has only the in-frame clones, and not every one. Of under 75,000 clones detected, less than 90% appear once; the ten largest clones hold roughly 17%. This specimen was peripheral blood, taken on day 0 of AZD1222 vaccination. These receptors were collected from an adult in good health.

The chain is built from TRBV29-1 and TRBJ2-1, with unresolved D. Germline V gene lookup returns CDR1 SQVTM and CDR2 ANQGSEA. The CDR3 has 15 amino acids. V lost 3 bases, J lost 0 bases, and 12 bases lay in between. CDR3 protein: CSVDIGPSSYNEQFF. DNA of the CDR3: TGCAGCGTTGATATTGGGCCAAGCTCCTACAATGAGCAGTTCTTC.

J is TRBJ1-2 and V is TRBV6-5; TRBD1 matches at 9 bases. This CDR3 is 14 amino acids long. Germline assignment: CDR1 MNHEY and CDR2 SVGAGI. V dropped 8 bases and J dropped 4; count of bases not matched to a gene: 8. The CDR3 nucleotides are TGTGCCAGCGGACAGGGGCGGAGGAGCTATGGCTACACCTTC. This encodes CASGQGRRSYGYTF.

This clone was observed a few times. This chain joins TRBV30 and TRBJ1-1; 9 bases line up with TRBD1. The germline V gene has CDR1 GTSNPN and CDR2 SVGIG (reference sequence). The J segment lost 4 bases and the V segment lost 0 bases, leaving 6 bases of the junction unmatched. This CDR3 spans 15 amino acids. CDR3 protein: CAWSVDRGSGTEAFF. CDR3 nucleotide sequence: TGTGCCTGGAGTGTAGACAGGGGGAGCGGCACTGAAGCTTTCTTT.

This chain uses TRBV7-2 with TRBJ1-6, with 9 bases identical to TRBD1. The junction had 6 bases not matched to a gene; V was cut back by 3 bases and J by 6 bases. Germline CDR1 is SGHTA and CDR2 is FQGNSA. This CDR3 has 16 residues. The CDR3 is CASSFLLDRGNSPLHF. Here the CDR3 DNA reads TGTGCCAGCAGCTTCCTCCTGGACAGGGGTAATTCACCCCTCCACTTT.

This clone occurred a few times. This chain connects TRBV28 to TRBJ1-5, with D tentatively TRBD1 (6 bases). The V and J ends lost 6 bases and 1 base respectively, with 13 bases between them. Germline loops: CDR1 MDHEN, CDR2 SYDVKM. This CDR3 spans 15 amino acids. CDR3 loop: CASSPPGQSNQPQHF. The CDR3 region has the DNA TGTGCCAGCAGCCCTCCCGGACAGAGCAATCAGCCCCAGCATTTT.

The chain is built from TRBV2 and TRBJ1-1; TRBD1 matches 7 bases. Germline V gives CDR1 SNHLY, CDR2 FYNNEI. The CDR3 loop spans 17 amino acids. Unmatched junction bases numbered 15, after V lost 5 bases and J lost 3 bases. This CDR3 reads CASSLSRGWSSDTEAFF. In nucleotides, the CDR3 is TGTGCCAGCAGTTTATCCAGGGGGTGGAGTTCGGACACTGAAGCTTTCTTT.

V gene TRBV7-9 combines with J gene TRBJ2-5; TRBD2 matches at 7 bases. In germline, CDR1 is SEHNR, CDR2 FQNEAQ (reference sequence). This CDR3 spans 15 amino acids. J gave up 3 bases and V 5 bases, and 9 bases lay outside the gene matches. CDR3 loop: CASSPRGSGEETQYF. CDR3 DNA sequence: TGTGCCAGCAGCCCCCGGGGCAGCGGGGAAGAGACCCAGTACTTC.

The chain combines TRBV19 with TRBJ1-3; TRBD1 might be the D (5 bases). CDR3 length equals 16 residues. Trimming stripped 3 bases from V and 0 bases from J, with 12 bases between. CDR1 is LNHDA and CDR2 is SQIVND in the germline V gene (reference sequence). Here the CDR3 reads CASSIGGANSGNTIYF. The CDR3 coding sequence is TGTGCCAGTAGTATTGGAGGGGCGAACTCTGGAAACACCATATATTTT.